The 7 T cell receptor beta chains given below trace back to one sample, sequenced in a study of T cell responses to AZD1222 COVID-19 vaccine. Repertoires were generated with immunoSEQ multiplex PCR, while TCRdb's copy carries only in-frame clones and drops some. The repertoire includes about 170,000 clones, 93% of them detected once, and around 4% sits in the top ten. The specimen comprised peripheral blood, sampled on day 0 of AZD1222 vaccination. Receptor source: an adult in good health.

J is TRBJ1-1 and V is TRBV4-1; weak D call: TRBD1 (5 bases). The CDR3 is 14 residues long. V lost 1 base, J lost 5 bases, and 11 bases lay in between. Looked up from germline, CDR1 is MGHRA and CDR2 is YSYEKL. The CDR3 DNA is TGCGCCAGCAGCCAAGTAGGCAGGGCTACTGAAGCTTTCTTT. It is translated as CASSQVGRATEAFF.

The CDR3 DNA sequence: TGCGCCAGCAGCTTTACAGTATCTGGGGCCAACGTCCTGACTTTC. Protein product: CASSFTVSGANVLTF. The rearrangement links TRBV5-1 to TRBJ2-6, with no clear D. CDR3 length equals 15 residues. Trimming cost V 2 bases and J 1 base, with 7 bases left between them. Germline V CDR1 and CDR2: SGHRS, YFSETQ.

The chain links TRBV19 to TRBJ1-5; 8 positions match TRBD1. After removal of 1 base from V and 2 bases from J, the junction contained 10 bases not matched to a gene. CDR1 is LNHDA and CDR2 is SQIVND in the germline V gene (reference sequence). The CDR3 contains 18 residues. The CDR3 bases are TGTGCCAGTAGTATAGGGGCAGGGGGCCCTTTGGGCAATCAGCCCCAGCATTTT. Translating it yields CASSIGAGGPLGNQPQHF.

This clone was seen a single time. The chain is built from TRBV28 and TRBJ2-7; no reliable D call. This CDR3 has 13 residues. V was cut by 3 bases and J by 6 bases, with 12 bases left in between. CDR1 MDHEN and CDR2 SYDVKM come from the germline V gene. For the CDR3, the DNA is TGTGCCAGCAGTTTCGGCAGAAGACCCGAGCAGTACTTC. Protein: CASSFGRRPEQYF. Full variable domain (remainder filled in from reference TRBV28 and TRBJ2-7): DVKVTQSSRYLVKRTGEKVFLECVQDMDHENMFWYRQDPGLGLRLIYFSYDVKMKEKGDIPEGYSVSREKKERFSLILESASTNQTSMYLCASSFGRRPEQYFGPGTRLTVT.

This clone appeared once. This sequence joins TRBV3-1 (or the pseudogene TRBV3-2) and TRBJ1-1, with D maybe TRBD1 (5 bases). Germline CDR1 and CDR2: LGHDT and YNNKEL (reference sequence). The CDR3 spans 15 residues. Trimming removed 2 bases at V and 7 bases at J, with 17 bases between. The CDR3: CASSQYTRGVDEAFF. DNA of the CDR3: TGTGCCAGCAGCCAATATACGCGAGGGGTGGATGAAGCTTTCTTT.

CDR3 protein: CASSPVGLAAKESLYGYTF. The DNA for the CDR3 is TGTGCCAGCAGCCCTGTGGGGTTGGCAGCAAAAGAGTCCCTCTATGGCTACACCTTC. The chain has TRBV7-6 and TRBJ1-2, with D uncertain. Deletions cut 5 bases from V and 4 bases from J, with 29 bases between. The CDR3 contains 19 residues. Per germline, CDR1 SGHVS and CDR2 FNYEAQ. Combining the CDR3 with reference TRBV7-6 and TRBJ1-2 gives the whole variable domain GAGVSQSPRYKVTKRGQDVALRCDPISGHVSLYWYRQALGQGPEFLTYFNYEAQQDKSGLPNDRFSAERPEGSISTLTIQRTEQRDSAMYRCASSPVGLAAKESLYGYTFGSGTRLTVV.

This sequence joins TRBV2 and TRBJ1-5, with D unresolved. CDR3 length: 14 residues. Looked up from germline, CDR1 is SNHLY and CDR2 is FYNNEI. Deletions cut 8 bases from V and 7 bases from J, with 18 bases between. The CDR3 region is CASGPQNPQQPQHF. In DNA, the CDR3 is TGTGCCAGCGGCCCACAGAATCCGCAACAGCCCCAGCATTTT.